The TCR beta chain described here comes from a study of shared clonotypes between healthy human individuals. This CDR3 has 11 residues. The V gene's germline CDR1 is MDHEN and CDR2 SYDVKM. V gave up 6 bases and J gave up 8 bases, with 10 bases separating them. The method was immunoSEQ multiplex PCR; TCRdb's version includes in-frame clones alone and lacks a portion of them. The sample carries hundreds of thousands of clones, 80% to 90% recorded once. Sequencing was carried out using memory CD8+ T cells sorted from blood. As to subset: CD45RO+ cells pooled with CCR7-negative TemRA cells. The chain has TRBV28 and TRBJ1-1, with D uncertain. The sequence derives from a man younger than 30 in good health. This chain's CDR3 is CASSPGGEAFF. DNA for the CDR3: TGTGCCAGCAGCCCGGGCGGGGAAGCTTTCTTT.